One and the same sample provided the 25 T cell receptor beta chains below, sequenced in a study of vaccination effects on CD4 cells after COVID-19. The protocol was immunoSEQ multiplex PCR, while the TCRdb copy is restricted to in-frame clones and leaves out a portion. The sample carries tens of thousands of clones, just over 75% recorded once. The culture ran for approximately nine days before CD4+ T cells were isolated. The person acquired a PCR-confirmed SARS-CoV-2 infection between March and December 2020. It was two doses of either the BNT162b2 or mRNA-1273 vaccine that participants received. The antigens for these receptors are not known. Here the sequenced sample was CD4+ T cells from PBMCs cultured without peptide, taken after COVID-19 vaccination. The receptors were sampled from a human donor who had a prior SARS-CoV-2 infection.

J is TRBJ2-7 and V is TRBV21-1; no DNA check was done on the table's D call, TRBD1. TRBV21-1 is described as a pseudogene. The CDR3 covers 13 residues. CDR3 residues: CASSKGTAYEQYF. CDR3 bases: TGTGCCAGCAGCAAAGGGACAGCCTACGAGCAGTACTTC.

CDR3 DNA sequence: TGTGCCAGCTCACGCCCGGGACTCCCCTACGAGCAGTACTTC. Protein sequence: CASSRPGLPYEQYF. This rearrangement joins TRBV18 to TRBJ2-7; D may be TRBD2 (6 bases). In germline, CDR1 is KGHSH, CDR2 LQKENI. Between the trimmed V and J ends, which lost 4 bases and 2 bases, there was a span of 12 bases. The CDR3 contains 14 residues. Drawing the rest from reference TRBV18 and TRBJ2-7, the complete variable domain is NAGVMQNPRHLVRRRGQEARLRCSPMKGHSHVYWYRQLPEEGLKFMVYLQKENIIDESGMPKERFSAEFPKEGPSILRIQQVVRGDSAAYFCASSRPGLPYEQYFGPGTRLTVT.

This rearrangement joins TRBV5-1 to TRBJ2-3, with TRBD1 matching 9 bases. This CDR3 contains 15 residues. Germline CDR1 reads SGHRS; CDR2 reads YFSETQ. V gave up 4 bases and J gave up 2 bases; unmatched junction bases: 5. The CDR3 sequence is CASSTGQGNTDTQYF. The CDR3 coding sequence is TGCGCCAGCAGCACGGGACAGGGAAACACAGATACGCAGTATTTT.

This clone was seen just once. The genes are TRBV11-3 and TRBJ2-1, with D tentatively TRBD2 (7 bases). V lost 5 bases and J lost 4, with 12 bases in between. The CDR3 is 14 residues long. Germline V gives CDR1 SGHNT, CDR2 YENEEA. The DNA of the CDR3 is TGTGCCAGCAGCCTGGGGGGGGCGTACAATGAGCAGTTCTTC. Translation gives CASSLGGAYNEQFF.

The gene calls are TRBV2 and TRBJ1-6, with TRBD1 identical over 7 bases. Trimming took 7 bases from V and 4 from J; bases not matched to a gene: 4. CDR1 SNHLY and CDR2 FYNNEI come from the germline V gene. The CDR3 has 14 residues. The CDR3 bases are TGTGCCAGCACTAGGGACAGTTATAATTCACCCCTCCACTTT. Translating it yields CASTRDSYNSPLHF.

The V gene is TRBV4-1, the J gene TRBJ2-1; D remains unclear. Trimming cost V 1 base and J 4 bases, with 11 bases left between them. The CDR3 extends over 15 amino acids. CDR1 and CDR2 (germline): MGHRA, YSYEKL. CDR3 sequence: CASSQGLQSYNEQFF. DNA of the CDR3: TGCGCCAGCAGCCAAGGACTTCAGTCTTACAATGAGCAGTTCTTC.

The chain employs TRBV6-1 and TRBJ2-5; 7 nucleotides line up with TRBD1. Germline trimming cut 3 bases from V and 7 bases from J; bases unmatched to any gene: 5. The CDR3 has 13 amino acids. The germline V gene encodes CDR1 MNHNS and CDR2 SASEGT. The CDR3 protein is CASSEQGVGTQYF. In nucleotides, the CDR3 is TGTGCCAGCAGTGAGCAGGGGGTAGGGACCCAGTACTTC.

The genes are TRBV7-9 and TRBJ2-3; 8 bases map to TRBD1. J lost 6 bases, V lost 6 bases, and 11 bases had no gene match. This CDR3 is built from 15 residues. CDR1 is SEHNR, CDR2 FQNEAQ, per germline (reference sequence). DNA for the CDR3: TGTGCCAGCAGTCCGGACAGGGTAGGGCCCGATACGCAGTATTTT. Protein product: CASSPDRVGPDTQYF.

The chain recombines TRBV4-2 with TRBJ2-1; 9 positions match TRBD2. Per the germline V gene, CDR1 is LGHNA and CDR2 is YNFKEQ. The CDR3 has 16 amino acids. V lost 0 bases to trimming and J lost 9 bases; unmatched junction nucleotides: 9. CDR3 amino acids: CASSQDGGGRAGEQFF. DNA for the CDR3: TGTGCCAGCAGCCAAGACGGTGGCGGGAGGGCCGGTGAGCAGTTCTTC.

The chain couples TRBV10-3 to TRBJ2-7, with D possibly matching TRBD2 (6 bases). Per the germline V gene, CDR1 is ENHRY and CDR2 is SYGVKD. The length of the CDR3 is 14 residues. V lost 0 bases and J 2 bases, leaving 8 bases between the germline ends. CDR3 protein: CAISESAGTYEQYF. The CDR3 DNA is TGTGCCATCAGTGAGTCCGCGGGGACCTACGAGCAGTACTTC.

This chain connects TRBV3-1 (or the pseudogene TRBV3-2) to TRBJ2-5; D remains ambiguous. Germline-derived CDR1 and CDR2 are LGHDT and YNNKEL (reference sequence). Trimming left V 6 bases short and J 3 bases short, with 8 bases between. The CDR3 runs to 12 residues. CDR3 nucleotide sequence: TGTGCCAGCAGACACCTCGAAGAGACCCAGTACTTC. Translating it yields CASRHLEETQYF.

J is TRBJ2-5 and V is TRBV12-5; no clear D. The CDR3 is 12 amino acids. Germline CDR1 is LGHNT and CDR2 is FRNRAP. Trimming left V 4 bases short and J 5 bases short, with 8 bases between. CDR3 nucleotide sequence: TGTGCTAGTGGTTCCAGTGGGGAGACCCAGTACTTC. This gives the protein CASGSSGETQYF.

This rearrangement joins TRBV6-5 to TRBJ2-5; TRBD2 agrees at 8 bases. V shed 2 bases, J shed 5 bases, and the junction held 7 bases outside the gene matches. Germline CDR1 is MNHEY and CDR2 is SVGAGI. This CDR3 comprises 15 residues. The CDR3 is CASSYASRGGETQYF. In nucleotides, the CDR3 is TGTGCCAGCAGTTACGCTTCTCGGGGGGGGGAGACCCAGTACTTC.

By share, this clone ranks as medium-sized. The chain combines TRBV18 with TRBJ2-5, with D unresolved. V dropped 2 bases and J dropped 3 bases, with 10 bases sitting between them. The CDR3 totals 14 residues. Looked up from germline, CDR1 is KGHSH and CDR2 is LQKENI. CDR3 in DNA: TGTGCCAGCTCACCAGTGGGGTCTAAAGAGACCCAGTACTTC. Encoded protein: CASSPVGSKETQYF.

The rearrangement joins TRBV11-1 to TRBJ2-5; TRBD1 is a possible D gene (5 bases). Trimming left V 2 bases short and J 4 bases short, with 11 bases between. The CDR3 has 14 amino acids. Germline V gene sequence: CDR1 SGHAT, CDR2 FQDESV (reference sequence). CDR3 protein: CASSLRQGPETQYF. The DNA of the CDR3 is TGTGCCAGCAGCTTACGGCAGGGTCCAGAGACCCAGTACTTC.

V and J are TRBV11-2 and TRBJ1-1; TRBD1 agrees at 8 bases. V lost 4 bases and J lost 7; bases outside the gene matches: 5. This CDR3 region has 13 residues. Germline lookup yields CDR1 SGHAT and CDR2 FQNNGV. The CDR3 DNA reads as TGTGCCAGCAGCTCGGGGACAGGACTTGAAGCTTTCTTT. Translated: CASSSGTGLEAFF.

The chain combines TRBV6-5 with TRBJ1-2; 9 bases are shared with TRBD1. V shed 5 bases and J 8 bases; nucleotides not matched to a gene: 6. The germline V gene has CDR1 MNHEY and CDR2 SVGAGI. This CDR3 has 13 residues. CDR3 coding DNA: TGTGCCAGCAGTCGCGGGACAGGGAGAGGCTACACCTTC. As protein: CASSRGTGRGYTF.

V usage is TRBV9 and J usage is TRBJ1-4, with D perhaps TRBD1 (5 bases). Germline V gene sequence: CDR1 SGDLS, CDR2 YYNGEE. This CDR3 has 15 residues. The V gene lost 7 bases and the J gene lost 4 bases, with 17 bases spanning the gap. CDR3 nucleotide sequence: TGTGCCAGCTCTGGGGGTGACCCTTATAATGAAAAACTGTTTTTT. Its translation: CASSGGDPYNEKLFF. The full variable domain, in which reference TRBV9 and TRBJ1-4 provide the parts outside the CDR3, is DSGVTQTPKHLITATGQRVTLRCSPRSGDLSVYWYQQSLDQGLQFLIQYYNGEERAKGNILERFSAQQFPDLHSELNLSSLELGDSALYFCASSGGDPYNEKLFFGSGTQLSVL.

The gene calls are TRBV9 and TRBJ2-1; tentative D call: TRBD1 (5 bases). Germline V gene lookup returns CDR1 SGDLS and CDR2 YYNGEE. The CDR3 covers 14 residues. Trimming stripped 3 bases from V and 4 bases from J, with 11 bases between. This CDR3 reads CASSEGIVYNEQFF. CDR3 nucleotides: TGTGCCAGCAGCGAGGGGATAGTTTACAATGAGCAGTTCTTC. Based on the CDR3 plus reference TRBV9 and TRBJ2-1, the full variable domain is DSGVTQTPKHLITATGQRVTLRCSPRSGDLSVYWYQQSLDQGLQFLIQYYNGEERAKGNILERFSAQQFPDLHSELNLSSLELGDSALYFCASSEGIVYNEQFFGPGTRLTVL.

The V and J genes are TRBV5-1 and TRBJ1-2; 12 bases align to TRBD1. This CDR3 contains 16 residues. V was clipped by 0 bases and J by 7 bases; unmatched bases: 7. The germline V gene has CDR1 SGHRS and CDR2 YFSETQ. The CDR3 is CASSLGTGTGGRGYTF. The CDR3 DNA is TGCGCCAGCAGCTTGGGGACCGGGACAGGGGGCCGTGGCTACACCTTC. The entire variable domain, with the rest obtained from reference TRBV5-1 and TRBJ1-2, is as follows: KAGVTQTPRYLIKTRGQQVTLSCSPISGHRSVSWYQQTPGQGLQFLFEYFSETQRNKGNFPGRFSGRQFSNSRSEMNVSTLELGDSALYLCASSLGTGTGGRGYTFGSGTRLTVV.

The chain employs TRBV7-3 and TRBJ2-1; 13 nucleotides align to TRBD2. The length of the CDR3 is 21 residues. Germline loops: CDR1 SGHTA, CDR2 FQGTGA. V was clipped by 5 bases and J by 0 bases; unmatched bases: 16. CDR3 loop: CASSLYSGLAGALSSYNEQFF. CDR3 DNA: TGTGCCAGCAGCCTATACTCCGGACTAGCGGGGGCCCTGAGCTCCTACAATGAGCAGTTCTTC.

The chain has TRBV24-1 and TRBJ1-6; D might be TRBD1 (6 bases). V was shortened by 0 bases and J by 9 bases, with 11 bases between the two germline ends. The length of the CDR3 is 15 residues. The germline gives CDR1 KGHDR, CDR2 SFDVKD. For the CDR3, the DNA is TGTGCCACCAGTGATTTGCAGGGGCAGGGTTCACCCCTCCACTTT. It yields the protein CATSDLQGQGSPLHF.

This clone has a single count. The CDR3 here is CAISESRNTEAFF. The CDR3 DNA sequence: TGTGCCATCAGTGAGAGTAGGAACACTGAAGCTTTCTTT. The chain is built from TRBV10-3 and TRBJ1-1; D not resolved. The length of the CDR3 is 13 residues. Trimming shortened V by 2 bases and J by 1 base, and 5 bases separated the two germline ends. Germline V gene data show CDR1 as ENHRY and CDR2 as SYGVKD.

The CDR3 loop is CAISEASGPYFSYEQYF. For the CDR3, the DNA is TGTGCCATCAGTGAGGCTAGCGGCCCTTACTTCTCCTACGAGCAGTACTTC. This chain uses TRBV10-3 with TRBJ2-7; 7 nucleotides match TRBD2. Germline loops: CDR1 ENHRY, CDR2 SYGVKD. The CDR3 extends over 17 amino acids. With 2 bases clipped from V and 0 bases from J, the junction kept 10 bases outside the gene matches.

This clone turned up a few times. This chain connects TRBV3-1 (or the pseudogene TRBV3-2) to TRBJ1-6; D may be TRBD1 (6 bases). Germline V CDR1 and CDR2: LGHDT, YNNKEL (reference sequence). Trimming removed 6 bases from V and 5 bases from J, with 17 bases in between. The CDR3 runs 16 residues. The CDR3 DNA reads as TGTGCCAGCAGTGAGTACAGGGCGCGAGATAATTCACCCCTCCACTTT. This sequence encodes CASSEYRARDNSPLHF.